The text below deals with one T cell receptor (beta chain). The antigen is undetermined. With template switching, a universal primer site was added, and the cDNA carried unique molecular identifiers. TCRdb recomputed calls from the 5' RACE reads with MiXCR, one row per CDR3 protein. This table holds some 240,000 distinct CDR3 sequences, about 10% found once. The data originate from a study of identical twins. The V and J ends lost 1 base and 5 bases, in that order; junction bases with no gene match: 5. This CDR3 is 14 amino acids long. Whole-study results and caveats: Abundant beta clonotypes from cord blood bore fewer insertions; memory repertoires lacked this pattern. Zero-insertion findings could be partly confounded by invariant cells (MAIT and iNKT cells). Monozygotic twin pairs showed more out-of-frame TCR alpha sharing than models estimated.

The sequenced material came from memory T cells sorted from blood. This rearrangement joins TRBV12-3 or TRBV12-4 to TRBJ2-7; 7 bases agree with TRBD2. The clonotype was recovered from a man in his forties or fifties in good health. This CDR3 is CASSLGRGRNEQYF. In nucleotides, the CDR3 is TGTGCCAGCAGTTTAGGGCGGGGGAGGAACGAGCAGTACTTC.